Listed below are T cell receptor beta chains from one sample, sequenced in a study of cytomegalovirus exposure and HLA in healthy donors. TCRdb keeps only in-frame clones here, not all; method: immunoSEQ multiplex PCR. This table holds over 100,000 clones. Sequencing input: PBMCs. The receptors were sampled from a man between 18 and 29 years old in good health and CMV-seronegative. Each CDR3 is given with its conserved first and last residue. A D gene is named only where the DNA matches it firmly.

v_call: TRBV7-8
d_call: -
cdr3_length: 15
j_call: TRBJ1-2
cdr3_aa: CASSLAQGLPYGYTF
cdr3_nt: TGTGCCAGCAGCTTAGCCCAGGGTCTCCCCTATGGCTACACCTTC

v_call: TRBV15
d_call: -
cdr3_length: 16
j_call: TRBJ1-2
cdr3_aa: CATSRAGGPLDQGYTF
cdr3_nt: TGTGCCACCAGCAGAGCGGGGGGGCCCCTAGATCAGGGCTACACCTTC

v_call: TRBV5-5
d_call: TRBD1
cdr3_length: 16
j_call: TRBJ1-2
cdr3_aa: CASSYRPTTGLYGYTF
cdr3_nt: TGTGCCAGCAGCTACCGACCCACGACAGGGCTTTATGGCTACACCTTC

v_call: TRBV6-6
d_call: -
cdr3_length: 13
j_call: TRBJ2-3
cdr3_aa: CASNGGSTDTQYF
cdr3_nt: TGTGCCAGCAACGGGGGAAGCACAGATACGCAGTATTTT

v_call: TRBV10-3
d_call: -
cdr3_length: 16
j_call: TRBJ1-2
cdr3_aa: CAISESAWVQDYGYTF
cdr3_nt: TGTGCCATCAGTGAGTCGGCCTGGGTCCAGGACTATGGCTACACCTTC

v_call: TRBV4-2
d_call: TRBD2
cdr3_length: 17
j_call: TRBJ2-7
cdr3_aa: CASSQDGEREFWVEQYF
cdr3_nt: TGTGCCAGCAGCCAAGATGGAGAGCGGGAGTTCTGGGTCGAGCAGTACTTC

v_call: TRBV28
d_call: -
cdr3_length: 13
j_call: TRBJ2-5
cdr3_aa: CASSSGGAETQYF
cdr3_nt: TGTGCCAGCAGTTCCGGGGGTGCGGAGACCCAGTACTTC

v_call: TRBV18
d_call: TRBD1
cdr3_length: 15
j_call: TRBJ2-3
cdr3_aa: CASSPNQQGADTQYF
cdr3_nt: TGTGCCAGCTCACCTAACCAACAGGGGGCAGATACGCAGTATTTT

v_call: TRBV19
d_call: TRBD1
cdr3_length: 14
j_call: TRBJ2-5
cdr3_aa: CASNQGTGAREQYF
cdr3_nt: TGTGCCAGCAATCAGGGGACAGGAGCAAGGGAGCAGTACTTC

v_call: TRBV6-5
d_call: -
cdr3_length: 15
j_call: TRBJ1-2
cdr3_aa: CASSYSGGANYGYTF
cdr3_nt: TGTGCCAGCAGTTACTCCGGGGGGGCTAACTATGGCTACACCTTC

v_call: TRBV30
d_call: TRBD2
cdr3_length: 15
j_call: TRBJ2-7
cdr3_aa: CAWSDPPGLAHEQYF
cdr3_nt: TGTGCCTGGAGTGACCCTCCGGGACTAGCCCACGAGCAGTACTTC

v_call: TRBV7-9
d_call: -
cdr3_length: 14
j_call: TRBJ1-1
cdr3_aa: CASSLLTLNTEAFF
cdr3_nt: TGTGCCAGCAGCTTACTGACACTGAACACTGAAGCTTTCTTT

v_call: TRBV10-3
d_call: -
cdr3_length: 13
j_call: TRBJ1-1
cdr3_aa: CAISELGNTEAFF
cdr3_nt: TGTGCCATCAGTGAACTCGGGAACACTGAAGCTTTCTTT

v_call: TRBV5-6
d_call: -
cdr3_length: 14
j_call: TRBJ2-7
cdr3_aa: CASTLRGTTYEQYF
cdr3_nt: TGTGCCAGCACCCTTAGAGGCACCACATACGAGCAGTACTTC

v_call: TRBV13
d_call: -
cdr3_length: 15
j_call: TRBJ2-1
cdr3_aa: CASSLGRGKVNEQFF
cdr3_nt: TGTGCCAGCAGCTTAGGCCGCGGGAAGGTCAATGAGCAGTTCTTC

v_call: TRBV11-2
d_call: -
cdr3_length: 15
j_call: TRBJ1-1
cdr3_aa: CASSLSRQANTEAFF
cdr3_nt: TGTGCCAGCAGCCTCTCCCGACAGGCTAACACTGAAGCTTTCTTT

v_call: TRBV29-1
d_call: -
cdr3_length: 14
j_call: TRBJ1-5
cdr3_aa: CSVKKGFGNQPQHF
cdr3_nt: TGCAGCGTGAAGAAGGGGTTCGGCAATCAGCCCCAGCATTTT

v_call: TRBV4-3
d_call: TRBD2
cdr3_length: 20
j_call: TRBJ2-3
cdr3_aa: CASSQDPAPSGGASTDTQYF
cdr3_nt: TGCGCCAGCAGCCAAGACCCCGCCCCTAGCGGGGGGGCTAGCACAGATACGCAGTATTTT

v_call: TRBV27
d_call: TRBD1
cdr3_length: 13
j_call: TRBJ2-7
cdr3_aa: CASSRDRGYEQYF
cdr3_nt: TGTGCCAGCAGCCGGGACAGGGGTTACGAGCAGTACTTC

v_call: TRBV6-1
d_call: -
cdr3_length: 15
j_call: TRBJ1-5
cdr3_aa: CASSSHSSGNQPQHF
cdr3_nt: TGTGCCAGCAGTTCTCATTCCTCAGGGAATCAGCCCCAGCATTTT

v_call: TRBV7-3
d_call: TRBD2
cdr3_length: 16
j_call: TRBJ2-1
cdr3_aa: CASSSRPGLAGVEQFF
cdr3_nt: TGTGCCAGCAGCTCTCGCCCGGGACTAGCGGGAGTTGAGCAGTTCTTC

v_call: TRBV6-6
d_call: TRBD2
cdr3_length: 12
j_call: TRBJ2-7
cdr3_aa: CASSLTSAEQYF
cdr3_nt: TGTGCCAGCAGCTTAACTAGCGCCGAGCAGTACTTC

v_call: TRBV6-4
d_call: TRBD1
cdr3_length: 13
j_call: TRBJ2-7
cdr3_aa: CASSNNRGNEQYF
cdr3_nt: TGTGCCAGCAGTAACAACAGGGGAAACGAGCAGTACTTC

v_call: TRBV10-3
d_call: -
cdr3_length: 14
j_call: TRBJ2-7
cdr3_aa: CAISESITVGEQYF
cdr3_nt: TGTGCCATCAGTGAGTCGATAACAGTTGGCGAGCAGTACTTC

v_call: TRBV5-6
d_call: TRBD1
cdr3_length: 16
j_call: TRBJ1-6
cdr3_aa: CASSLVTGGWGSPLHF
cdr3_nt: TGTGCCAGCAGCTTGGTGACAGGGGGCTGGGGGTCACCCCTCCACTTT

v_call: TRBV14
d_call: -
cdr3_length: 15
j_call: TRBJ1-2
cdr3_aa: CASSQDIPGLFGYTF
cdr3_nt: TGTGCCAGCAGCCAAGATATCCCAGGGCTATTTGGCTACACCTTC

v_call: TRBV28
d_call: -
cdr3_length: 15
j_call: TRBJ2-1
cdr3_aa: CASRGWDITYNEQFF
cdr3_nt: TGTGCCAGCAGAGGATGGGACATCACCTACAATGAGCAGTTCTTC

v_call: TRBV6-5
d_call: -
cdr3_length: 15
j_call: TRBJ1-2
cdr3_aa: CASSRETAGAHGYTF
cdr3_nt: TGTGCCAGCAGCCGAGAGACTGCAGGGGCCCATGGCTACACCTTC